A selection of T cell receptor beta chains follows, all from one sample in a study of blood T cell repertoires in COVID-19. The protocol was immunoSEQ multiplex PCR, while the TCRdb copy is restricted to in-frame clones and leaves out a portion. The top ten clones hold about 2.2% of a sample with approximately 280,000 clones, 75% to 90% of them seen once. Material: peripheral blood. All receptors come from a woman aged 25-40 years who had recovered from COVID-19. Each CDR3 is given with its conserved first and last residue. Each record gives: J gene, clone size, D gene, V gene, CDR3 DNA, CDR3 protein. D genes are given only for firm matches. The size field is filled for only some rows; it gives once, few, many or a size class.

J gene: TRBJ1-1
clone size: -
D gene: -
V gene: TRBV27
CDR3 DNA: TGTGCCAGCAGCGGGACACCGAGCCCTTGGGGTGAAGCTTTCTTT
CDR3 protein: CASSGTPSPWGEAFF

J gene: TRBJ2-7
clone size: few
D gene: -
V gene: TRBV2
CDR3 DNA: TGTGCCAGCAGTGGGTCGAGCTCCTACGAGCAGTACTTC
CDR3 protein: CASSGSSSYEQYF

J gene: TRBJ2-7
clone size: -
D gene: TRBD2
V gene: TRBV19
CDR3 DNA: TGTGCCAGTAGTATTATGGCGGGGGGGCACGAGCAGTACTTC
CDR3 protein: CASSIMAGGHEQYF

J gene: TRBJ1-6
clone size: -
D gene: TRBD1
V gene: TRBV19
CDR3 DNA: TGTGCCAGTAGTATAGTAAACCAGGGGGTGTCACCCCTCCACTTT
CDR3 protein: CASSIVNQGVSPLHF

J gene: TRBJ1-1
clone size: -
D gene: -
V gene: TRBV2
CDR3 DNA: TGTGCCAGCAGTGAAGGATTCGGCAGAAAAACTACCCGAATGAACACTGAAGCTTTCTTT
CDR3 protein: CASSEGFGRKTTRMNTEAFF

J gene: TRBJ1-5
clone size: -
D gene: TRBD1
V gene: TRBV7-8
CDR3 DNA: TGTGCCAGCAGCCTATGGACGGGACAGGGGAATCAGCCCCAGCATTTT
CDR3 protein: CASSLWTGQGNQPQHF

J gene: TRBJ2-1
clone size: -
D gene: -
V gene: TRBV28
CDR3 DNA: TGTGCCAGCAGCTCCTCTAACAATGAGCAGTTCTTC
CDR3 protein: CASSSSNNEQFF

J gene: TRBJ1-1
clone size: few
D gene: -
V gene: TRBV6-5
CDR3 DNA: TGTGCCAGCAGTAACGGACAGCTCTTGAACACTGAAGCTTTCTTT
CDR3 protein: CASSNGQLLNTEAFF

J gene: TRBJ2-7
clone size: -
D gene: TRBD1
V gene: TRBV5-1
CDR3 DNA: TGCGCCAGCAGCTTTCCAACAGGGGATTCCTACGAGCAGTACTTC
CDR3 protein: CASSFPTGDSYEQYF

J gene: TRBJ1-6
clone size: -
D gene: TRBD1
V gene: TRBV11-2
CDR3 DNA: TGTGCCAGCAGCTTAAACAGGGGCCCCAGCTCCTATAATTCACCCCTCCACTTT
CDR3 protein: CASSLNRGPSSYNSPLHF

J gene: TRBJ1-2
clone size: -
D gene: TRBD1
V gene: TRBV6-4
CDR3 DNA: TGTGCCAGCAGACCAACACAGGGGGAGAGCTATGGCTACACCTTC
CDR3 protein: CASRPTQGESYGYTF

J gene: TRBJ2-3
clone size: -
D gene: TRBD2
V gene: TRBV6-5
CDR3 DNA: TGTGCCAGCAGCATAGCGGGGGGAGAAGATACGCAGTATTTT
CDR3 protein: CASSIAGGEDTQYF

J gene: TRBJ1-2
clone size: -
D gene: TRBD1
V gene: TRBV30
CDR3 DNA: TGTGCCTGGAGTAGGGACAGGGCGGACTATGGCTACACCTTC
CDR3 protein: CAWSRDRADYGYTF

J gene: TRBJ2-7
clone size: -
D gene: -
V gene: TRBV7-2
CDR3 DNA: TGTGCCAGCAGCTTAGGGTTTGGGGGGGCGGCTTACGAGCAGTACTTC
CDR3 protein: CASSLGFGGAAYEQYF

J gene: TRBJ2-2
clone size: -
D gene: TRBD2
V gene: TRBV28
CDR3 DNA: TGTGCCAGCAGTGGAGCGGGAAGGACCGGGGAGCTGTTTTTT
CDR3 protein: CASSGAGRTGELFF

J gene: TRBJ2-3
clone size: -
D gene: -
V gene: TRBV5-1
CDR3 DNA: TGCGCCAGCAGCTTGACGACCACGGGTACAGATACGCAGTATTTT
CDR3 protein: CASSLTTTGTDTQYF

J gene: TRBJ2-7
clone size: -
D gene: TRBD2
V gene: TRBV6-2/TRBV6-3
CDR3 DNA: TGTGCCAGCAGTTACACCGGGGGGCGGGAGGACTACGAGCAGTACTTC
CDR3 protein: CASSYTGGREDYEQYF

J gene: TRBJ1-4
clone size: once
D gene: TRBD1
V gene: TRBV30
CDR3 DNA: TGTGCCTGGGGGGAAGGGACAGGCAGTAATGAAAAACTGTTTTTT
CDR3 protein: CAWGEGTGSNEKLFF